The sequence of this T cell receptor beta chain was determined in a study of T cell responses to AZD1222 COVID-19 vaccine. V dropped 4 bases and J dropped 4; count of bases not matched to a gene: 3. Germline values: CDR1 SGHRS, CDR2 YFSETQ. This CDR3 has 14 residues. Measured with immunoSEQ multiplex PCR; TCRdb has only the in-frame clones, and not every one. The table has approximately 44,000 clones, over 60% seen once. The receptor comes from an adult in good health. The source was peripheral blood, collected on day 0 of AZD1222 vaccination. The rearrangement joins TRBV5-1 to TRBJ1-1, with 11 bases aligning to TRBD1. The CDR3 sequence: CASSEGTGGTEAFF. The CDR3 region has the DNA TGCGCCAGCAGCGAAGGGACAGGGGGCACTGAAGCTTTCTTT. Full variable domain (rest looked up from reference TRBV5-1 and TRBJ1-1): KAGVTQTPRYLIKTRGQQVTLSCSPISGHRSVSWYQQTPGQGLQFLFEYFSETQRNKGNFPGRFSGRQFSNSRSEMNVSTLELGDSALYLCASSEGTGGTEAFFGQGTRLTVV.